The entry below describes one T cell receptor beta chain. Nothing much larger sits one base from this clone, and base qualities are not available. The method was the immunoSEQ multiplex PCR assay. For most patients, genomic DNA was isolated with the Qiagen DNeasy Blood and Tissue Kit and shipped frozen to Adaptive Biotechnologies for TCR sequencing. For most patients, genomic DNA was subjected to high-throughput TCR-beta CDR3 sequencing by Adaptive Biotechnologies. On the authors' methods: Adaptive's ImmunoSEQ software supplied the TCR sequencing data for about 18 patients, while MiXCR and VDJtools were used to process a few other patients. CD4 versus CD8 sorting errors were corrected by removing sequences found in both subsets at a frequency ratio below 5:1. CDR3 nucleotide sequences shared between donor and recipient were removed because the origin of such sequences could not be assigned. Alloreactive clones required at least 2-fold expansion over unstimulated cells and minimum CFSE-low frequency of 0.002% (template counts) or 0.001% (read counts). A clone was considered mappable if detected in the sequenced pre-transplant spleen, lymph node, or MLR CFSE-low populations of the donor or recipient. Cumulative frequency of alloreactive clones was calculated as a percentage of all sequences weighted by copy number. Imported from immuneACCESS, the table was reduced by TCRdb to in-frame sequences with V and J called. These copies leave out some clones; in studies compared against another copy, an unresolved V gene accounts for under half, and the cause of the remainder is not known. Clone size and the V and J calls come from that table; the DNA yielded D and trimming. Counted in this sample were approximately 10,000 clones; around 33% of them appeared once. Of the sample, less than 15% is held by the ten largest clones.

The intended sense of this specimen's time point label: cells obtained before transplantation from donor or recipient. In the mixed lymphocyte reactions, approximately 200,000 CFSE-labeled pre-transplant responders were plated with approximately 200,000 irradiated violet-dye-labeled stimulators and cultured for 5 to 7 days. Proliferating CD3+CD4+CFSE-low and CD3+CD8+CFSE-low responder cells were FACS-sorted on a BD Influx sorter after the mixed lymphocyte reaction. These data come from a study of graft-versus-host responses after intestinal transplantation (dated by TCRdb to the early 2020s). With regard to the full study: Multivisceral, liver-intestinal, or isolated intestinal transplants were received by the recipients. All recipients received anti-thymocyte globulin induction followed by maintenance tacrolimus and steroids for around 3 years. After intestinal transplantation, graft-versus-host and host-versus-graft alloreactive T cell clones were followed in the graft, circulation and bone marrow using bulk TCR-beta CDR3 sequencing. To identify alloreactive clones, pre-transplant mixed lymphocyte reaction products were sequenced and compared with unstimulated pre-transplant donor and recipient T cells. A cohort of fewer than 25 intestinal transplant recipients, including one retransplant, was enrolled, and a few patients lacking pretransplant specimens were excluded. A peak of at least 4% donor T cells among recipient peripheral blood mononuclear cells was the definition used for donor T cell macrochimerism. Rather than being sequenced by the commercial service, samples from three later patients were sequenced in-house on an Illumina MiSeq and processed with MiXCR.

Broader findings and caveats from the paper: High GvH to HvG T cell clonal ratios were observed in the allografts of patients with donor T cell macrochimerism. Early after transplant, peak levels of circulating GvH clones were found to be associated with declines in HvG clones. The relatively low number and heterogeneity of intestinal transplant patients limited the conclusions. GvH clones were detected in recipient bone marrow, and some appeared earlier in ileal mucosa or blood, consistent with an intestinal mucosal origin.

Trimming removed 4 bases from V and 7 bases from J; the gene matches leave 12 bases unexplained. There are 15 amino acids in the CDR3, from cysteine to phenylalanine inclusive. The kept DNA is CDR3 alone, 45 bases in frame from the first base. The germline V gene (reference sequence) provides CDR1 SGHNT and CDR2 YYREEE. The source was alloreactive CD8+ T cells from a mixed lymphocyte reaction culture, collected before intestinal transplant. This specimen's cell subset or site label, interpreted: CFSE-low proliferating T cells sorted from roughly six-day pre-transplant mixed lymphocyte reaction (GvH or HvG direction). The rearranged segments are TRBV5-4 and TRBJ2-5; 8 central bases correspond to TRBD1. The sequence came from a human patient who received an intestinal transplant. The CDR3 is CASSGRQGPRGTQYF. The nucleotide sequence reads as follows: TGTGCCAGCAGCGGACGACAGGGGCCGCGGGGGACCCAGTACTTC.